The 20 T cell receptor beta chains in this list originate from one sample, sequenced in a study of technical replicates of blood from a few donors. Method: immunoSEQ multiplex PCR; TCRdb's copy keeps in-frame clones and lacks some. The sample records about 100,000 clones, about 95% being singletons. The sample consisted of T cells isolated from PBMCs. Receptors originate from a human donor in good health.

The V call is TRBV14, the J call TRBJ2-3; 10 bases agree with TRBD2. The V gene end was trimmed by 2 bases and the J gene end by 2 bases; junction bases not matched to a gene: 13. The CDR3 is 19 amino acids. Germline CDR1 and CDR2: SGHDN and FVKESK. The CDR3 DNA sequence: TGTGCCAGCAGCCAACCGATATTAGCGGGAGGAGGGCCCACAGATACGCAGTATTTT. Translation: CASSQPILAGGGPTDTQYF.

This sequence joins TRBV5-4 and TRBJ2-7; D is perhaps TRBD1 (6 bases). The germline V gene has CDR1 SGHNT and CDR2 YYREEE (reference sequence). The CDR3 spans 14 residues. V lost 0 bases and J 4 bases, leaving 11 bases between the germline ends. The CDR3 loop is CASSLVSGAYEQYF. The CDR3 bases are TGTGCCAGCAGCTTGGTTTCAGGGGCGTACGAGCAGTACTTC.

The chain combines TRBV5-6 with TRBJ2-1; 9 nucleotides agree with TRBD1. Germline V gives CDR1 SGHDT, CDR2 YYEEEE. Trimming at V came to 3 bases and at J to 7 bases, leaving 5 bases not matched to a gene. There are 14 residues in the CDR3. The CDR3 sequence: CASSSQGAENEQFF. DNA for the CDR3: TGTGCCAGCAGCTCACAGGGGGCAGAGAATGAGCAGTTCTTC.

The chain's CDR3 is CASSELTRREQYF. CDR3 coding DNA: TGCGCCAGCAGTGAGTTGACCAGGAGGGAGCAGTACTTC. This chain links TRBV10-2 with TRBJ2-7, with D maybe TRBD2 (5 bases). Per germline, CDR1 WSHSY and CDR2 SAAADI. The CDR3 has 13 residues. V was clipped by 1 base and J by 7 bases, with 11 bases between them.

The gene calls are TRBV28 and TRBJ1-5; TRBD1 is a possible D gene (6 bases). The CDR3 consists of 14 residues. Trimming took 0 bases from V and 6 from J, leaving 9 bases between them. Germline values: CDR1 MDHEN, CDR2 SYDVKM. The CDR3 loop is CASSLWKGGQPQHF. The CDR3 DNA reads as TGTGCCAGCAGTTTATGGAAAGGGGGTCAGCCCCAGCATTTT.

The chain recombines TRBV7-6 with TRBJ1-1, with a possible D match to TRBD1 (6 bases). Germline lookup yields CDR1 SGHVS and CDR2 FNYEAQ. The ends were cut back, 1 base at V and 2 bases at J, with 14 bases in the middle. This CDR3 has 16 amino acids. The CDR3 loop reads CASSLGGQASNTEAFF. CDR3 coding DNA: TGTGCCAGCAGCTTAGGGGGGCAGGCCTCCAACACTGAAGCTTTCTTT.

The chain is built from TRBV5-1 and TRBJ2-7; possibly TRBD2 for D (6 bases). CDR3 length: 15 amino acids. V lost 4 bases to trimming and J lost 5 bases, with 19 bases between them. CDR1 is SGHRS and CDR2 is YFSETQ in the germline V gene. The CDR3 nucleotides read TGCGCCAGCAGCCCGACTTCGGGGGTAATCAACGAGCAGTACTTC. Protein sequence: CASSPTSGVINEQYF. Filled out from reference TRBV5-1 and TRBJ2-7, the complete variable domain reads KAGVTQTPRYLIKTRGQQVTLSCSPISGHRSVSWYQQTPGQGLQFLFEYFSETQRNKGNFPGRFSGRQFSNSRSEMNVSTLELGDSALYLCASSPTSGVINEQYFGPGTRLTVT.

The chain combines TRBV5-1 with TRBJ2-1; tentatively, D is TRBD2 (5 bases). The CDR3 has 17 residues. With 4 bases removed from V and 7 bases from J, the gap between germline ends came to 24 bases. Germline assignment: CDR1 SGHRS and CDR2 YFSETQ. The CDR3 sequence is CASSPGLRRANGNEQFF. The CDR3 DNA sequence: TGCGCCAGCAGCCCCGGTCTACGGCGGGCTAACGGAAATGAGCAGTTCTTC.

This chain uses TRBV5-4 with TRBJ2-2; weak D call: TRBD2 (6 bases). Trimming took 4 bases from V and 2 from J, leaving 18 bases between them. Germline V gives CDR1 SGHNT, CDR2 YYREEE (reference sequence). This CDR3 contains 17 residues. CDR3 sequence: CASSTSATGENTGELFF. The CDR3 nucleotides are TGTGCCAGCAGCACCTCCGCGACGGGAGAAAACACCGGGGAGCTGTTTTTT.

This chain uses TRBV6-1 with TRBJ2-5; 11 positions agree with TRBD2. J lost 5 bases, V lost 6 bases, and 8 bases had no gene match. The CDR3 runs to 15 residues. CDR1 and CDR2 from the germline V gene are MNHNS and SASEGT. CDR3 protein: CASSHMTSGKETQYF. The CDR3, as DNA: TGTGCCAGCAGCCACATGACTAGCGGGAAGGAGACCCAGTACTTC.

The chain uses TRBV2 and TRBJ1-1; D not certain. V was pared by 4 bases and J by 4 bases, with 10 bases between. The CDR3 is 13 amino acids. The germline gives CDR1 SNHLY, CDR2 FYNNEI. CDR3 sequence: CASSVQVFTEAFF. CDR3 DNA sequence: TGTGCCAGCAGTGTGCAGGTGTTCACTGAAGCTTTCTTT.

This chain uses TRBV28 with TRBJ2-7; 7 bases agree with TRBD1. This CDR3 has 14 amino acids. The germline V gene encodes CDR1 MDHEN and CDR2 SYDVKM. With 1 base clipped from V and 3 bases from J, the junction kept 3 bases outside the gene matches. CDR3 amino acids: CASSLSRQGYEQYF. In nucleotides, the CDR3 is TGTGCCAGCAGTTTATCAAGACAGGGCTACGAGCAGTACTTC.

In DNA form, the CDR3 reads TGCGCCAGCAGCTTGTTCGTAGCGGGAGGGTTTCATGAGCAGTTCTTC. This translates into CASSLFVAGGFHEQFF. J is TRBJ2-1 and V is TRBV5-1; 11 nucleotides match TRBD2. The CDR3 contains 16 residues. Per the germline V gene, CDR1 is SGHRS and CDR2 is YFSETQ. V was clipped by 1 base and J by 8 bases; unmatched bases: 8.

The J gene is TRBJ1-4, the V gene TRBV11-2, with D perhaps TRBD1 (6 bases). Trimming stripped 4 bases from V and 4 bases from J, with 10 bases between. In germline, CDR1 is SGHAT, CDR2 FQNNGV. This CDR3 has 14 amino acids. The CDR3 region is CASSWGHLNEKLFF. As DNA, the CDR3 is TGTGCCAGCAGCTGGGGACACCTTAATGAAAAACTGTTTTTT.

The chain couples TRBV21-1 to TRBJ2-1; TRBD1, the table's D call, lacks a check against the DNA. TRBV21-1 is reported as a pseudogene. The CDR3 spans 17 residues. For the CDR3, the DNA is TGTGCCAGCAGCAGCAAATATAACAGCCCTACCTACAATGAGCAGTTCTTC. This gives the protein CASSSKYNSPTYNEQFF.

This chain joins TRBV14 and TRBJ1-1; no reliable D call. V was pared by 2 bases and J by 5 bases, with 6 bases between. This CDR3 spans 12 amino acids. CDR1 is SGHDN, CDR2 FVKESK, per germline. CDR3 in DNA: TGTGCCAGCAGCCAAATCTCTACTGAAGCTTTCTTT. Protein product: CASSQISTEAFF.

The chain uses TRBV7-6 and TRBJ2-7; 9 bases fit TRBD2. Trimming at V came to 11 bases and at J to 2 bases, leaving 10 bases not matched to a gene. Looked up from germline, CDR1 is SGHVS and CDR2 is FNYEAQ. This CDR3 spans 14 amino acids. In DNA, the CDR3 is TGTGCCGTAACGAGAGCGGGAGGTCCCTACGAGCAGTACTTC. Protein product: CAVTRAGGPYEQYF.

The chain joins TRBV6-6 to TRBJ1-1; 7 bases map to TRBD1. Germline V gene data show CDR1 as MNHNY and CDR2 as SVGAGI (reference sequence). J was trimmed by 4 bases and V by 6 bases; bases with no gene match: 11. The CDR3 is 15 amino acids. CDR3 sequence reads: CASSLPPPGGTEAFF. CDR3 nucleotides: TGTGCCAGCAGCCTCCCTCCGCCAGGGGGCACTGAAGCTTTCTTT.

This clone is a singleton in its sample. The CDR3 region is CASSDGARVYNEQFF. The CDR3 DNA reads as TGTGCCAGCAGTGATGGGGCGCGCGTATACAATGAGCAGTTCTTC. The gene calls are TRBV6-1 and TRBJ2-1; a possible D gene is TRBD1 (5 bases). V was clipped by 3 bases and J by 4 bases, with 13 bases between them. The CDR3 runs to 15 residues. The germline V gene encodes CDR1 MNHNS and CDR2 SASEGT.

The V call is TRBV4-2, the J call TRBJ1-1; D is ambiguous. The germline V gene has CDR1 LGHNA and CDR2 YNFKEQ. V shed 4 bases and J shed 5 bases, with 17 bases lying between them. The CDR3 sequence is 15 residues long. The CDR3 DNA sequence: TGTGCCAGCAGCCCTCAACCCCACAAATCTACTGAAGCTTTCTTT. Translation: CASSPQPHKSTEAFF.